The 10 T cell receptor beta chains given below trace back to one sample, sequenced in a study of T-cell memory formation after mild COVID-19. TCRdb redid the calling of the 5' RACE reads with MiXCR, one entry per CDR3 protein. The table records some 350,000 distinct CDR3 sequences, roughly 15% of them present only once. The sample was PBMCs or a T cell subset sorted from them (not recorded which). The receptors here all came from a man aged 18 to 29 who had mild COVID-19 (a few samples of this study predate the infection). Cell type and time point are not known.

In its sample, this clonotype was seen a few times. The gene calls are TRBV5-6 and TRBJ2-3; D unresolved. The CDR3 loop spans 15 amino acids. The V end was cut by 0 bases, the J end by 0 bases, with 8 bases between. CDR1 SGHDT and CDR2 YYEEEE come from the germline V gene. CDR3 residues: CASSLVLPSTDTQYF. The CDR3 bases are TGTGCCAGCAGCTTGGTATTGCCTAGCACAGATACGCAGTATTTT.

This clonotype was seen only a few times. The chain links TRBV19 to TRBJ1-5; possibly TRBD1 for D (6 bases). Looked up from germline, CDR1 is LNHDA and CDR2 is SQIVND (reference sequence). This CDR3 is built from 15 residues. V shed 5 bases and J shed 3 bases, with 14 bases lying between them. CDR3 residues: CASSSTGTLNQPQHF. The CDR3 bases are TGTGCCAGTAGTTCCACCGGGACACTCAATCAGCCCCAGCATTTT.

This sequence joins TRBV4-1 and TRBJ2-1; the D gene is possibly TRBD1 (7 bases). Germline values: CDR1 MGHRA, CDR2 YSYEKL. This CDR3 spans 15 amino acids. Between the trimmed V and J ends, which lost 3 bases and 9 bases, there was a span of 18 bases. The CDR3 bases are TGCGCCAGCAGCCAGCCGCAGGGGGGCTTTATTGAGCAGTTCTTC. Translating gives CASSQPQGGFIEQFF.

The chain links TRBV7-9 to TRBJ1-1; 8 bases agree with TRBD1. The CDR3 length is 12 residues. V was pared by 6 bases and J by 10 bases, with 7 bases of the junction left unmatched. Germline values: CDR1 SEHNR, CDR2 FQNEAQ (reference sequence). CDR3 region: CASSPTGEGAFF. The CDR3 DNA is TGTGCCAGCAGTCCGACAGGGGAAGGAGCTTTCTTT.

There are a few counts of this clonotype. The chain recombines TRBV5-1 with TRBJ2-1, with no clear D. V was shortened by 2 bases and J by 0 bases, with 12 bases between the two germline ends. The CDR3 has 16 amino acids. CDR1 and CDR2 from the germline V gene are SGHRS and YFSETQ. CDR3 in amino acids: CASSFFSSRSYNEQFF. In DNA, the CDR3 is TGCGCCAGCAGCTTTTTTTCCAGTCGCTCCTACAATGAGCAGTTCTTC.

This clonotype was seen more than once but under ten times. The rearrangement joins TRBV6-5 to TRBJ2-5; 15 bases align to TRBD2. Germline values: CDR1 MNHEY, CDR2 SVGAGI. Trimming cost V 2 bases and J 5 bases; bases outside gene matches: 15. This CDR3 region has 20 residues. CDR3 bases: TGTGCCAGCAGTTACGGGTCACCTGGACTAGCGGGGGGGCGATTTGAGACCCAGTACTTC. This codes for CASSYGSPGLAGGRFETQYF.

A few counts support this clonotype. The chain links TRBV20-1 to TRBJ1-3; D ambiguous. Per germline, CDR1 DFQATT and CDR2 SNEGSKA (reference sequence). CDR3 length: 10 amino acids. V lost 5 bases and J 5 bases, leaving 4 bases between the germline ends. CDR3 DNA: TGCAGTGCTCTCCGAAACACCATATATTTT. This gives the protein CSALRNTIYF.

This clonotype has a handful of counts. V usage is TRBV7-2 and J usage is TRBJ2-3; 15 bases are shared with TRBD2. CDR1 SGHTA and CDR2 FQGNSA come from the germline V gene. The CDR3 runs 17 residues. The J segment lost 5 bases and the V segment lost 4 bases, leaving 7 bases of the junction unmatched. The CDR3 protein is CASSSGLAGGVGDTQYF. DNA of the CDR3: TGTGCCAGCAGCTCCGGACTAGCGGGGGGGGTGGGAGATACGCAGTATTTT.

This clonotype has at least ten counts. The germline gene is not matched at one end of the junction; a read error may be the cause. V gene TRBV5-1 combines with J gene TRBJ2-1; 8 bases are a match to TRBD2. Germline lookup yields CDR1 SGHRS and CDR2 YFSETQ. The CDR3 has 14 amino acids. CDR3 in amino acids: CASSLLAGGNEQFF. CDR3 DNA: TGTGCCAGCAGTTTACTCGCGGGGGGTAATGAGCAGTTCTTC.

The genes are TRBV10-3 and TRBJ2-3; D uncertain. Germline loops: CDR1 ENHRY, CDR2 SYGVKD. V shed 3 bases and J shed 9 bases, with 7 bases lying between them. The CDR3 runs to 11 residues. The CDR3 DNA is TGTGCCATCAGTGAACTTAAAACGCAGTATTTT. Translated: CAISELKTQYF.